This is a list of T cell receptor beta chains from one sample in a study of early T cells in non-severe SARS-CoV-2 infection. MiXCR, run by TCRdb on the 5' RACE reads, gives a single entry per CDR3 protein. The data hold fewer than 110,000 distinct CDR3 sequences, with 11% observed a single time. Source material: whole blood. These receptors all come from an adult who was a healthcare worker with PCR-confirmed SARS-CoV-2 infection or an uninfected control (not recorded which). Both conserved end residues are part of each CDR3. D genes are given only for firm matches. The size of a clone is reported for some rows only, either as once, few or many, or as a class for expanded clones.

>TRBJ2-1|TRBV19|TRBD2|few
TGTGCCAGTAGGAGGACTAGCGGTAATAATGAGCAGTTCTTC
CASRRTSGNNEQFF
>TRBJ2-3|TRBV6-2/TRBV6-3|TRBD2|-
TGTGCCAGCACCGGAACGACTAGCGGCACAGATACGCAGTATTTT
CASTGTTSGTDTQYF
>TRBJ1-2|TRBV12-3/TRBV12-4|-|many
TGTGCCAGCAGTCCGAGGCGATCCACTCCGAGAGGCTACACCTTC
CASSPRRSTPRGYTF
>TRBJ2-3|TRBV6-2/TRBV6-3|-|many
TGTGCCAGCAGTTTTCACGTTGGGGATACGCAGTATTTT
CASSFHVGDTQYF
>TRBJ2-7|TRBV20-1|-|-
TGCAGTGCTAGAGAAGATCGGATGAGCGGGTTCAGCTACGAGCAGTACTTC
CSAREDRMSGFSYEQYF
>TRBJ1-6|TRBV6-6|-|many
TGTGCCAGCAGTCTGGTCGGTTCACCCCTCCACTTT
CASSLVGSPLHF
>TRBJ2-3|TRBV3-1|-|-
TGTGCCAGCAGCCCCACGGACCGCACAGATACGCAGTATTTT
CASSPTDRTDTQYF
>TRBJ2-3|TRBV4-3|TRBD2|-
TGCGCCAGCAGCCAAGACCCTAGCGGAGGGGCAGATACGCAGTATTTT
CASSQDPSGGADTQYF
>TRBJ2-7|TRBV6-4|-|many
TGTGCCAGAAAAAAAGAGCGGACCTACGACGAGCAGTACTTC
CARKKERTYDEQYF
>TRBJ1-2|TRBV12-3/TRBV12-4|-|many
TGTGCCAGCAGCCACCGATTTCTAAAAGGAGGTGGCTACACCTTC
CASSHRFLKGGGYTF
>TRBJ2-1|TRBV3-1|-|few
TGTGCCAGCAGCCAAAGAGGGATCGATGAGCAGTTCTTC
CASSQRGIDEQFF
>TRBJ1-1|TRBV5-1|-|many
TGCGCCAGCACCCCAGCACAGGGGAACACTGAAGCTTTCTTT
CASTPAQGNTEAFF
>TRBJ1-1|TRBV12-3/TRBV12-4|-|few
TGTGCCAGCAGTTTCGGGACTAAGAGCACTGAAGCTTTCTTT
CASSFGTKSTEAFF
>TRBJ2-5|TRBV11-2|-|many
TGTGCCAGCAGCTTAGATTTTAAAGAGACCCAGTACTTC
CASSLDFKETQYF
>TRBJ2-2|TRBV6-2/TRBV6-3|-|many
TGTGCCAGCAAATGGAGCGCGAACACCGGGGAGCTGTTTTTT
CASKWSANTGELFF
>TRBJ2-7|TRBV20-1|-|-
TGCAGTGCTAGTACAGGGTTCCCCTACGAGCAGTACTTC
CSASTGFPYEQYF
>TRBJ2-3|TRBV29-1|-|few
TGCAGCGTTGAAGTTAATAGTGATACGCAGTATTTT
CSVEVNSDTQYF
>TRBJ2-3|TRBV12-3/TRBV12-4|TRBD2|many
TGTGCCAGCAGCCGGGGGGACCCCAGGTATACGCAGTATTTT
CASSRGDPRYTQYF
>TRBJ2-7|TRBV20-1|TRBD2|few
TGCAGTGCTAGATCGCGGACTAGCGGGTACGAGCAGTACTTC
CSARSRTSGYEQYF